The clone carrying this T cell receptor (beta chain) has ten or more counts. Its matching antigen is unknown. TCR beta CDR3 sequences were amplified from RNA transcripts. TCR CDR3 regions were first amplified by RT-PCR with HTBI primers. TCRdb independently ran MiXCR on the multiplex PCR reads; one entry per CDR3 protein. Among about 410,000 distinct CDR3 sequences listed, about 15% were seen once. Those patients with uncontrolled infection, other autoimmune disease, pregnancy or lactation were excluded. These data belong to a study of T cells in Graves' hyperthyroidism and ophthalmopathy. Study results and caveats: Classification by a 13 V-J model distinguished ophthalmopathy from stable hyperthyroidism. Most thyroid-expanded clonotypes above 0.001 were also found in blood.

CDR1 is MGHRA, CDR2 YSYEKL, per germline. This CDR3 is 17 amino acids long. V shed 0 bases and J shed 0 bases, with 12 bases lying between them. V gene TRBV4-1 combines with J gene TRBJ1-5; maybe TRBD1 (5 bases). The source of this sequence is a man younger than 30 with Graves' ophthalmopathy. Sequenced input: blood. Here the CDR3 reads CASSQDLRGYSNQPQHF. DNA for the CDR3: TGCGCCAGCAGCCAAGATTTGAGGGGATATAGCAATCAGCCCCAGCATTTT.